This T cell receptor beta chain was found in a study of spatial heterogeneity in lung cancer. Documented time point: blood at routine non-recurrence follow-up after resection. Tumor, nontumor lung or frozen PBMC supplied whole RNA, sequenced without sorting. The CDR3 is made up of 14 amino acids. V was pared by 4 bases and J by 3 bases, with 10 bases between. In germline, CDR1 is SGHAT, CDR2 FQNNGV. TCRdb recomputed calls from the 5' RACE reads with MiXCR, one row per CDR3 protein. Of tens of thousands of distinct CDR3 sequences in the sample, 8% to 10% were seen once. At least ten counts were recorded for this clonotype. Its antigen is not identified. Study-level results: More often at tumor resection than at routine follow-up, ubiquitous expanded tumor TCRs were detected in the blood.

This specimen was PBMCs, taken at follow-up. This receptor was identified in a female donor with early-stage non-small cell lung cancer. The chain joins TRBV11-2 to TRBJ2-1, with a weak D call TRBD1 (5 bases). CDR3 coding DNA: TGTGCCAGCAGCTACCCAGGGCTCTACAATGAGCAGTTCTTC. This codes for CASSYPGLYNEQFF.